This TCR beta chain was recovered during a study of blood T cell repertoires in COVID-19. Background on the study: Samples representing acute and convalescent COVID-19 were sourced from the United States, Italy and Spain. Sample material is recorded as cDNA or gDNA derived from T cells, B-cell-depleted T cells, or PBMCs.

Per the study methods: By means of reference gene primer amplification, nucleated cell counts were estimated. Generated by immunoSEQ multiplex PCR, the TCRdb table keeps only in-frame clones and is missing some. Clone size and V and J calls were adopted from that table, with D and trimming inferred from the DNA. The sample shows under 150,000 clones, roughly 84% of them seen only once. The CDR3 is 15 residues long. V was shortened by 4 bases and J by 6 bases, with 18 bases between the two germline ends. Germline CDR1 reads SEHNR; CDR2 reads FQNEAQ (reference sequence). Sequencing was performed on peripheral blood. The TCR comes from a middle-aged woman with acute or convalescent COVID-19. The chain couples TRBV7-9 to TRBJ1-2; D perhaps matches TRBD1 (5 bases). DNA for the CDR3: TGTGCCAGCAGCTCATTCCTCGGGACTGACCATGGCTACACCTTC. Translation: CASSSFLGTDHGYTF.